These T cell receptor beta chains were read from a single sample in a study of shared clonotypes between healthy human individuals. Only in-frame clones appear in the TCRdb table, and some are missing; sequencing was by immunoSEQ multiplex PCR. The data contain hundreds of thousands of clones, approximately 95% of them singletons. The specimen sequenced was naive CD8+ T cells sorted from blood. These receptors originate from a woman aged 25 to 39 in good health. The conserved cysteine and the conserved F or W are not part of the CDR3 here. Each record gives: J gene, V gene, CDR3 protein.

J gene: TRBJ2-5
V gene: TRBV18
CDR3 protein: ASSPARTSGETQY

J gene: TRBJ2-7
V gene: TRBV6-6
CDR3 protein: ASSYSPGRRTYEQY

J gene: TRBJ1-5
V gene: TRBV19
CDR3 protein: ASSISGSNQPQH

J gene: TRBJ2-3
V gene: TRBV9
CDR3 protein: ASSGGTSGRVGTDTQY

J gene: TRBJ1-2
V gene: TRBV4-1
CDR3 protein: ASSQGTARGYGYT

J gene: TRBJ2-1
V gene: TRBV28
CDR3 protein: ASSFITSGWFNEQF

J gene: TRBJ2-7
V gene: TRBV7-9
CDR3 protein: ASSFSGSGADEQY

J gene: TRBJ2-7
V gene: TRBV7-9
CDR3 protein: ASSGTGGEEQY

J gene: TRBJ2-7
V gene: TRBV9
CDR3 protein: ASSPLGDSRVGEQY

J gene: TRBJ1-5
V gene: TRBV18
CDR3 protein: ASSPLGLQPQH

J gene: TRBJ2-1
V gene: TRBV7-6
CDR3 protein: ASSSLAGGQAYNEQF

J gene: TRBJ2-7
V gene: TRBV9
CDR3 protein: ASSVGASAPYEQY

J gene: TRBJ2-7
V gene: TRBV6-6
CDR3 protein: ASSSDRDYEQY

J gene: TRBJ2-1
V gene: TRBV28
CDR3 protein: ASSYHNEQF

J gene: TRBJ2-7
V gene: TRBV27
CDR3 protein: ASSLSQGSEQY

J gene: TRBJ2-7
V gene: TRBV27
CDR3 protein: ASSPNQGTYYEQY

J gene: TRBJ2-7
V gene: TRBV9
CDR3 protein: ASSVGMGAYEQY